Shown below are 6 T cell receptor beta chains from a single sample sequenced in a study of T cell changes during pregnancy in multiple sclerosis. Assay used: immunoSEQ multiplex PCR; TCRdb lists only in-frame clones, some missing. The sample records around 65,000 clones, 88% being singletons. This specimen consisted of peripheral blood, obtained in the first trimester of pregnancy. The receptors were gathered from a female donor with multiple sclerosis, enrolled in a pregnancy study.

The chain joins TRBV6-5 to TRBJ2-3, with TRBD2 matching 7 bases. Per the germline V gene, CDR1 is MNHEY and CDR2 is SVGAGI. Trimming removed 3 bases from V and 0 bases from J; junction bases left unmatched: 0. This CDR3 comprises 14 residues. CDR3 nucleotides: TGTGCCAGCAGTTATAGCGGGAGCACAGATACGCAGTATTTT. Translated, it gives CASSYSGSTDTQYF.

This clone is a singleton in its sample. The V call is TRBV7-9, the J call TRBJ2-1, with 9 nucleotides matching TRBD2. With V trimmed by 0 bases and J by 8 bases, 8 bases remained unmatched. The CDR3 consists of 16 residues. Looked up from germline, CDR1 is SEHNR and CDR2 is FQNEAQ (reference sequence). The CDR3 DNA is TGTGCCAGCAGCTTAGCGGTAGCGGGAGTTAACCATGAGCAGTTCTTC. Translation: CASSLAVAGVNHEQFF.

The chain combines TRBV30 with TRBJ2-3; 9 bases map to TRBD2. This CDR3 spans 15 amino acids. Trimming cost V 3 bases and J 4 bases; bases outside gene matches: 8. Germline-derived CDR1 and CDR2 are GTSNPN and SVGIG (reference sequence). Here the CDR3 reads CAWRIAGETPDTQYF. CDR3 DNA sequence: TGTGCCTGGAGAATAGCGGGAGAGACCCCAGATACGCAGTATTTT.

The gene calls are TRBV11-3 and TRBJ2-1; perhaps TRBD2 as D (5 bases). V was pared by 1 base and J by 5 bases, with 9 bases between. Germline CDR1 SGHNT, CDR2 YENEEA. This CDR3 region has 14 residues. The CDR3 nucleotides read TGTGCCAGCAGCTTAGCCGACGGGAACAATGAGCAGTTCTTC. Its translation is CASSLADGNNEQFF.

The J gene is TRBJ1-2, the V gene TRBV7-2; TRBD1 aligns across 7 bases. The CDR3 is made up of 14 amino acids. The V gene's germline CDR1 is SGHTA and CDR2 FQGNSA. V dropped 0 bases and J dropped 2; count of bases not matched to a gene: 0. The CDR3: CASSLATGNYGYTF. The CDR3 DNA sequence: TGTGCCAGCAGCTTAGCGACAGGGAACTATGGCTACACCTTC.

The chain has TRBV6-4 and TRBJ2-1; 10 positions agree with TRBD2. The CDR3 sequence is 15 residues long. The germline CDR1 and CDR2 sequences are MRHNA and SNTAGT. Trimming took 1 base from V and 4 from J; bases not matched to a gene: 1. CDR3 amino acids: CASSDLTSGYNEQFF. CDR3 nucleotides: TGTGCCAGCAGTGACTTGACTAGCGGGTACAATGAGCAGTTCTTC.